The 14 T cell receptor beta chains given below trace back to one sample, sequenced in a study of blood T cell repertoires in COVID-19. The repertoire was sequenced with immunoSEQ multiplex PCR; TCRdb's copy has only in-frame clones and lacks some. The table lists about 170,000 clones, less than 85% of them singletons. Sequencing used peripheral blood. The receptors shown here come from a woman aged 40 to 50 with COVID-19, enrolled during active disease.

The rearrangement links TRBV7-9 to TRBJ2-1; 7 positions match TRBD1. V was clipped by 5 bases and J by 4 bases; unmatched bases: 8. This CDR3 contains 15 residues. The germline V gene encodes CDR1 SEHNR and CDR2 FQNEAQ (reference sequence). CDR3 nucleotide sequence: TGTGCCAGCAGCCCTCTCGGGACAGATTACAATGAGCAGTTCTTC. Residues: CASSPLGTDYNEQFF.

This rearrangement joins TRBV5-4 to TRBJ2-5, with D perhaps matching TRBD1 (5 bases). Germline assignment: CDR1 SGHNT and CDR2 YYREEE (reference sequence). Trimming took off 1 base at V and 1 base at J, with 8 bases between the two ends. The CDR3 sequence is 14 residues long. CDR3 amino acids: CASSLQGSQETQYF. In DNA, the CDR3 is TGTGCCAGCAGCTTGCAGGGCAGCCAAGAGACCCAGTACTTC.

This chain joins TRBV30 and TRBJ2-7; TRBD1 is a possible D gene (6 bases). Trimming pared 4 bases from V and 4 bases from J, leaving 11 bases between. The germline gives CDR1 GTSNPN, CDR2 SVGIG (reference sequence). There are 12 residues in the CDR3. CDR3 region: CAWNTGPYEQYF. The CDR3 DNA reads as TGTGCCTGGAACACAGGGCCTTACGAGCAGTACTTC.

This clone was detected only once. The rearrangement links TRBV10-3 to TRBJ2-5, with 7 bases identical to TRBD2. The CDR3 covers 12 residues. In germline, CDR1 is ENHRY, CDR2 SYGVKD. V was pared by 4 bases and J by 4 bases, with 0 bases of the junction left unmatched. CDR3 bases: TGTGCCATCAGTGTAGCGGGAGAGACCCAGTACTTC. As protein: CAISVAGETQYF.

The chain is built from TRBV24-1 and TRBJ2-2, with unresolved D. The V gene lost 7 bases and the J gene lost 3 bases, with 14 bases spanning the gap. This CDR3 is 15 amino acids long. In germline, CDR1 is KGHDR, CDR2 SFDVKD. The CDR3 loop is CATSPNKMYTGELFF. The CDR3 DNA reads as TGTGCCACCAGCCCTAATAAAATGTACACCGGGGAGCTGTTTTTT.

This clone was found once. The chain couples TRBV9 to TRBJ1-4; the match to TRBD1 covers 7 bases. J was trimmed by 3 bases and V by 0 bases; bases with no gene match: 5. The CDR3 is made up of 16 amino acids. The V gene's germline CDR1 is SGDLS and CDR2 YYNGEE. CDR3 sequence: CASSVAGDRPNEKLFF. The CDR3 coding sequence is TGTGCCAGCAGCGTAGCGGGGGACAGACCTAATGAAAAACTGTTTTTT.

The V call is TRBV19, the J call TRBJ2-5, with TRBD2 identical over 11 bases. V lost 2 bases, J lost 4 bases, and 0 bases stayed unmatched. Germline CDR1 is LNHDA and CDR2 is SQIVND (reference sequence). CDR3 length: 14 amino acids. The CDR3 here is CASSILAGGETQYF. The CDR3 nucleotides read TGTGCCAGTAGTATACTAGCGGGAGGAGAGACCCAGTACTTC.

This clone was seen only a few times. This chain uses TRBV19 with TRBJ2-7, with D tentatively TRBD1 (6 bases). CDR1 and CDR2 from the germline V gene are LNHDA and SQIVND (reference sequence). CDR3 size: 15 residues. The V gene lost 6 bases and the J gene lost 7 bases, with 22 bases spanning the gap. The CDR3 region has the DNA TGTGCCAGTAGACCCCTGCCGGACAGCCAGGGAGAGCAGTACTTC. Amino acids: CASRPLPDSQGEQYF.

V usage is TRBV5-4 and J usage is TRBJ2-5; 7 bases map to TRBD1. The germline gives CDR1 SGHNT, CDR2 YYREEE (reference sequence). The CDR3 loop spans 13 amino acids. With V trimmed by 3 bases and J by 5 bases, 4 bases remained unmatched. As DNA, the CDR3 is TGTGCCAGCAGCTCAGGGGGTTTGGAGACCCAGTACTTC. Translating it yields CASSSGGLETQYF.

J is TRBJ1-1 and V is TRBV19; possibly TRBD1 for D (6 bases). The CDR3 loop spans 14 amino acids. Germline V gene lookup returns CDR1 LNHDA and CDR2 SQIVND (reference sequence). The V end lost 3 bases, the J end lost 4 bases, and 12 bases lay between the germline ends. As DNA, the CDR3 is TGTGCCAGTAGTATGGGGGCCACAACCACTGAAGCTTTCTTT. This codes for CASSMGATTTEAFF.

The chain links TRBV2 to TRBJ1-5, with a tentative D call TRBD1 (5 bases). Germline CDR1 and CDR2: SNHLY and FYNNEI. The CDR3 is 14 amino acids. Trimming shortened V by 3 bases and J by 6 bases, and 12 bases separated the two germline ends. The CDR3 DNA reads as TGTGCCAGCAGTGATGGGCAGGGAGGTCAGCCCCAGCATTTT. This translates into CASSDGQGGQPQHF.

The rearrangement joins TRBV5-4 to TRBJ2-1, with 10 bases that match TRBD2. The V gene end was trimmed by 4 bases and the J gene end by 4 bases; junction bases not matched to a gene: 5. The CDR3 is made up of 15 amino acids. CDR1 SGHNT and CDR2 YYREEE come from the germline V gene (reference sequence). The CDR3 spells CASSAGTSEYNEQFF. The CDR3 bases are TGTGCCAGCAGCGCGGGGACTAGCGAGTACAATGAGCAGTTCTTC.

The count of this clone is one. The rearrangement links TRBV4-1 to TRBJ1-3, with 9 positions matching TRBD1. CDR3 length: 15 amino acids. Germline-derived CDR1 and CDR2 are MGHRA and YSYEKL. The ends lost 4 bases at V and 4 bases at J; junction bases unmatched: 5. The CDR3 DNA follows: TGCGCCAGCAGCCGAGGGACAGGGTACGGAAACACCATATATTTT. Translated, it gives CASSRGTGYGNTIYF.

This clone was counted a single time. The chain joins TRBV18 to TRBJ2-1; the D is unclear. With 5 bases removed from V and 5 bases from J, the gap between germline ends came to 13 bases. The CDR3 has 14 amino acids. CDR1 is KGHSH, CDR2 LQKENI, per germline. CDR3 coding DNA: TGTGCCAGCTCATCCCTTCAGATTGACAATGAGCAGTTCTTC. Its protein product is CASSSLQIDNEQFF.